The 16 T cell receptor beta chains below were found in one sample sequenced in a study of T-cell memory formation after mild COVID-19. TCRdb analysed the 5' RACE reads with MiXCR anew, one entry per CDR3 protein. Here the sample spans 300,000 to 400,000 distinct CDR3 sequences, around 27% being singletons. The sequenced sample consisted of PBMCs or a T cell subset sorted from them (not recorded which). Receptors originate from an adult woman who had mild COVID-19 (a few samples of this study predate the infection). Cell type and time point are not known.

CDR3 sequence: CASSVDGSGDSYEQYF. DNA for the CDR3: TGTGCCAGCAGCGTAGATGGTAGCGGGGATTCCTACGAGCAGTACTTC. The V call is TRBV9, the J call TRBJ2-7, with TRBD2 identical over 8 bases. This CDR3 is built from 16 residues. Germline CDR1 reads SGDLS; CDR2 reads YYNGEE. V gave up 0 bases and J gave up 1 base; unmatched junction bases: 6.

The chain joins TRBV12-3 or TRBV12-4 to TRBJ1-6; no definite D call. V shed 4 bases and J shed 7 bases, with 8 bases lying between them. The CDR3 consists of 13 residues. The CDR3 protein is CASSSDWNSPLHF. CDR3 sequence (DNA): TGTGCCAGCAGTTCAGACTGGAATTCACCCCTCCACTTT.

CDR3 in DNA: TGTGCCTGGAGTGTACGACCAAGTAGCGACTATGGCTACACCTTC. Protein: CAWSVRPSSDYGYTF. This chain uses TRBV30 with TRBJ1-2; no clear D gene. Deletions cut 0 bases from V and 3 bases from J, with 14 bases between. The CDR3 has 15 amino acids. CDR1 and CDR2 (germline): GTSNPN, SVGIG (reference sequence).

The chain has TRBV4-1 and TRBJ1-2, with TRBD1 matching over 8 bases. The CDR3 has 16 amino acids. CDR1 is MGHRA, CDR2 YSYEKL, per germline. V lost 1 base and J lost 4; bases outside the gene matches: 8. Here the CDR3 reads CASSQVAGQVPYGYTF. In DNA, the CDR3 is TGCGCCAGCAGCCAAGTCGCGGGACAGGTCCCCTATGGCTACACCTTC.

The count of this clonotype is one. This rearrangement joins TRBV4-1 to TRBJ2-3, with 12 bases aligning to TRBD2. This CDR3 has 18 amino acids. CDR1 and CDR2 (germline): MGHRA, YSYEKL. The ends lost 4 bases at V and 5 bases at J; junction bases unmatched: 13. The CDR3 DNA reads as TGCGCCAGCAGCCTTGGACTAGCGGGGCGGCGAGGGGGAGATACGCAGTATTTT. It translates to CASSLGLAGRRGGDTQYF.

The CDR3 DNA sequence: TGCGCCAGCAGCTTCACAGGGGCCCCCTCTGGAAACACCATATATTTT. The encoded protein is CASSFTGAPSGNTIYF. This rearrangement joins TRBV5-1 to TRBJ1-3; 7 bases agree with TRBD1. Germline V gene sequence: CDR1 SGHRS, CDR2 YFSETQ. This CDR3 has 16 residues. V was pared by 2 bases and J by 0 bases, with 5 bases of the junction left unmatched. Complete variable domain (other parts from reference TRBV5-1 and TRBJ1-3): KAGVTQTPRYLIKTRGQQVTLSCSPISGHRSVSWYQQTPGQGLQFLFEYFSETQRNKGNFPGRFSGRQFSNSRSEMNVSTLELGDSALYLCASSFTGAPSGNTIYFGEGSWLTVV.

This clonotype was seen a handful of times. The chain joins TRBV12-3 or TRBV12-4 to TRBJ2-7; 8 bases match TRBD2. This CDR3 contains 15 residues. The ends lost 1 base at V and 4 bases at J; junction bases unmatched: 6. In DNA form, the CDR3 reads TGTGCCAGCAGTTTAGGTGGAGCGGGAGAGTACGAGCAGTACTTC. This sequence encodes CASSLGGAGEYEQYF.

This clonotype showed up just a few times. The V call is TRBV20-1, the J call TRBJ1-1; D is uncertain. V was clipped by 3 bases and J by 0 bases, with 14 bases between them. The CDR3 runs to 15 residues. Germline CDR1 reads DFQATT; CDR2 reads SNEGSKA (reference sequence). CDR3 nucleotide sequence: TGCAGTGCTAGTTCATCCAAAGGGATGAACACTGAAGCTTTCTTT. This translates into CSASSSKGMNTEAFF.

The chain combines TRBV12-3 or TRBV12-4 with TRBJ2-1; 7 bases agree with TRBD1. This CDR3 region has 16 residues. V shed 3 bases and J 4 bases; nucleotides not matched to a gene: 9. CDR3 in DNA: TGTGCCAGCAGTTTGGCCGGGACAGTTATTTACAATGAGCAGTTCTTC. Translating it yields CASSLAGTVIYNEQFF.

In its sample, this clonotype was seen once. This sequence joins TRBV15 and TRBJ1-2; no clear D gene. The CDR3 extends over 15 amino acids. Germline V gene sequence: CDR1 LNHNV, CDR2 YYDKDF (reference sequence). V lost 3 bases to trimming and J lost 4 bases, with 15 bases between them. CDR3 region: CATSSRYTDFYGYTF. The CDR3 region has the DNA TGTGCCACCAGCAGCCGGTACACCGACTTCTATGGCTACACCTTC.

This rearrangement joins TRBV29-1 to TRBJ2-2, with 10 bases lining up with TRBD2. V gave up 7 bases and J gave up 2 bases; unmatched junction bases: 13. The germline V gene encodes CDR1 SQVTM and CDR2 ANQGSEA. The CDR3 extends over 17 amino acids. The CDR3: CSAYPGLATENTGELFF. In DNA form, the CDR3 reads TGCAGCGCCTACCCGGGACTAGCGACCGAAAACACCGGGGAGCTGTTTTTT.

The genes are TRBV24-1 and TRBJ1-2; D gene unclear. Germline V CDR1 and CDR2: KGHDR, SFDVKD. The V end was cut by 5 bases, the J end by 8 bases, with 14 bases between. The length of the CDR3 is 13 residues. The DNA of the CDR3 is TGTGCCACCAGTGGGAGTCCAGCAGGCGGCTACACCTTC. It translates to CATSGSPAGGYTF.

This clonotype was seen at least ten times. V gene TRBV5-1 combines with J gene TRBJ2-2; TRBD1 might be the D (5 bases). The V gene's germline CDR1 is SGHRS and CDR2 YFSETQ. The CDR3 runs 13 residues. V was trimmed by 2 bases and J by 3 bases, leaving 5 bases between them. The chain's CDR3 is CASSLQDTGELFF. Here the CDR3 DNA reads TGCGCCAGCAGCTTACAGGACACCGGGGAGCTGTTTTTT.

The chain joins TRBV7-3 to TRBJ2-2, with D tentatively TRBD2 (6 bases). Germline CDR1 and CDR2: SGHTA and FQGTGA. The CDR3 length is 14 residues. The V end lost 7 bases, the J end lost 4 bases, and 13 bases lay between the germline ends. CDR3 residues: CASTKGLSTGELFF. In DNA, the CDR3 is TGTGCCAGCACAAAGGGACTGAGCACCGGGGAGCTGTTTTTT.

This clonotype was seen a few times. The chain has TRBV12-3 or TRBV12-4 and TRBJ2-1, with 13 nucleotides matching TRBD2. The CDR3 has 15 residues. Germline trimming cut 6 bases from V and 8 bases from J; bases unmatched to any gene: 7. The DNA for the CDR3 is TGTGCCAGCAGGGAACTAGCGGGGGGGCCGGATGAGCAGTTCTTC. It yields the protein CASRELAGGPDEQFF.

CDR3 sequence (DNA): TGTGCCACCAGCAGCACCAGGGCCCCTGGGGCCAACGTCCTGACTTTC. It is translated as CATSSTRAPGANVLTF. V usage is TRBV15 and J usage is TRBJ2-6; a possible D gene is TRBD1 (5 bases). This CDR3 is built from 16 residues. V lost 3 bases, J lost 2 bases, and 11 bases lay in between. Looked up from germline, CDR1 is LNHNV and CDR2 is YYDKDF (reference sequence).